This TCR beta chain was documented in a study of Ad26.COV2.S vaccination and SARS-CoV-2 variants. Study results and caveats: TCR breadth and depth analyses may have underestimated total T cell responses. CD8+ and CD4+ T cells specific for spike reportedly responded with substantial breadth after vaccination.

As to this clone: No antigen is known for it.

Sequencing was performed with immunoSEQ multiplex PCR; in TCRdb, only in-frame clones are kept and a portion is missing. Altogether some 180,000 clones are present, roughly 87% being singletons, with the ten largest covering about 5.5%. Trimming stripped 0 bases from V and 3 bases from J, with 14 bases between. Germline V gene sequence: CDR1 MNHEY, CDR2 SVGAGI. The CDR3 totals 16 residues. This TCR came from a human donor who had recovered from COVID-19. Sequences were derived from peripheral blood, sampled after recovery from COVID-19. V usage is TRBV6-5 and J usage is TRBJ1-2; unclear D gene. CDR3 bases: TGTGCCAGCAGTTACTCGAGATGGCCCAGTCACTATGGCTACACCTTC. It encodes CASSYSRWPSHYGYTF.